These 28 T cell receptor beta chains originate from one sample sequenced in a study of cytomegalovirus exposure and HLA in healthy donors. The assay was immunoSEQ multiplex PCR, and TCRdb's table has in-frame clones only and misses some. The sample yields 250,000 to 300,000 clones, 80% to 90% seen once. The sequencing input was PBMCs. Source of these receptors: a young woman in good health and CMV-seronegative.

CDR3 residues: CATSRDGGGGLPYEQYF. Written as DNA, the CDR3 is TGTGCCACCAGCAGAGATGGGGGCGGGGGTCTTCCCTACGAGCAGTACTTC. The J gene is TRBJ2-7, the V gene TRBV15; D is perhaps TRBD2 (7 bases). The CDR3 consists of 17 residues. Germline V gene data show CDR1 as LNHNV and CDR2 as YYDKDF (reference sequence). V lost 0 bases, J lost 2 bases, and 17 bases lay in between.

V and J are TRBV23-1 and TRBJ2-7; 12 bases line up with TRBD1. TRBV23-1 is flagged as an ORF with uncertain function. J lost 2 bases, V lost 11 bases, and 16 bases had no gene match. This CDR3 comprises 17 residues. The CDR3 is CACPGTGGEGEAYEQYF. CDR3 nucleotide sequence: TGCGCCTGTCCCGGGACAGGGGGCGAGGGAGAGGCCTACGAGCAGTACTTC.

The CDR3 nucleotides read TGTGCCACCAGCAGAGAATTGGAGGAGACCCAGTACTTC. Translation gives CATSRELEETQYF. V usage is TRBV15 and J usage is TRBJ2-5; no definite D call. This CDR3 contains 13 residues. V was trimmed by 0 bases and J by 5 bases, leaving 7 bases between them. Germline V CDR1 and CDR2: LNHNV, YYDKDF (reference sequence).

The chain uses TRBV2 and TRBJ1-5; a weak D match, TRBD1 (5 bases). Trimming took 4 bases from V and 6 from J, leaving 10 bases between them. There are 13 residues in the CDR3. Germline loops: CDR1 SNHLY, CDR2 FYNNEI. CDR3 residues: CASSVVGGQPQHF. Here the CDR3 DNA reads TGTGCCAGCAGTGTGGTGGGGGGTCAGCCCCAGCATTTT.

The chain has TRBV5-1 and TRBJ2-7, with D hard to call. CDR1 and CDR2 (germline): SGHRS, YFSETQ. V lost 0 bases, J lost 5 bases, and 9 bases lay in between. This CDR3 has 13 amino acids. CDR3: CASSLATENEQYF. The CDR3 bases are TGCGCCAGCAGCTTGGCCACAGAGAACGAGCAGTACTTC.

This chain connects TRBV5-1 to TRBJ2-1; 7 nucleotides match TRBD2. Germline loops: CDR1 SGHRS, CDR2 YFSETQ. The CDR3 totals 15 residues. With V trimmed by 0 bases and J by 5 bases, 5 bases remained unmatched. Written as DNA, the CDR3 is TGCGCCAGCAGCTTGGCGGGGGGACGAAACAATGAGCAGTTCTTC. Translating gives CASSLAGGRNNEQFF.

In its sample, this clone was seen once. This chain uses TRBV18 with TRBJ1-1, with 10 bases matching TRBD1. Germline V CDR1 and CDR2: KGHSH, LQKENI. The CDR3 sequence is 16 residues long. The J segment lost 1 base and the V segment lost 3 bases, leaving 5 bases of the junction unmatched. CDR3 in amino acids: CASSPRTGGANTEAFF. The CDR3 DNA is TGTGCCAGCTCACCGCGGACAGGGGGGGCGAACACTGAAGCTTTCTTT.

The genes are TRBV6-4 and TRBJ2-2; 8 bases are a match to TRBD2. V shed 3 bases, J shed 4 bases, and the junction held 7 bases outside the gene matches. The CDR3 loop spans 16 amino acids. Germline V gene sequence: CDR1 MRHNA, CDR2 SNTAGT. The CDR3 loop is CASSESREGPTGELFF. In DNA form, the CDR3 reads TGTGCCAGCAGTGAGAGCCGGGAGGGCCCCACCGGGGAGCTGTTTTTT.

The chain uses TRBV27 and TRBJ1-2; a possible D gene is TRBD1 (5 bases). The germline V gene encodes CDR1 MNHEY and CDR2 SMNVEV (reference sequence). Trimming took off 2 bases at V and 3 bases at J, with 10 bases between the two ends. CDR3 size: 14 residues. CDR3 residues: CASSLERGYYGYTF. CDR3 sequence (DNA): TGTGCCAGCAGTTTAGAAAGGGGTTACTATGGCTACACCTTC.

About this clone itself: The junction differs from germline at one of its ends, possibly a read error. The CDR3 is CASNQELAGAYEQYF. The DNA for the CDR3 is TGTGCCAGCAACCAAGAACTAGCGGGAGCCTACGAGCAGTACTTC. The chain has TRBV4-2 and TRBJ2-7, with TRBD2 identical over 11 bases. Germline V gene lookup returns CDR1 LGHNA and CDR2 YNFKEQ. This CDR3 spans 15 amino acids.

The J gene is TRBJ2-5, the V gene TRBV28, with a possible D match to TRBD2 (6 bases). The V gene's germline CDR1 is MDHEN and CDR2 SYDVKM. The CDR3 has 13 residues. Trimming took 6 bases from V and 4 from J, leaving 12 bases between them. In DNA, the CDR3 is TGTGCCAGCAGGAGGGGACTCCGAGAGACCCAGTACTTC. The encoded protein is CASRRGLRETQYF.

V is TRBV7-2 and J is TRBJ2-7; TRBD2 matches at 11 bases. The length of the CDR3 is 14 residues. V shed 6 bases and J 8 bases; nucleotides not matched to a gene: 9. Germline CDR1 and CDR2: SGHTA and FQGNSA. CDR3 in amino acids: CASRPGTSGSQQYF. CDR3 DNA sequence: TGTGCCAGCAGACCCGGGACTAGCGGCTCACAGCAGTACTTC.

The V call is TRBV5-6, the J call TRBJ2-5; unclear D gene. The CDR3 spans 9 residues. Germline CDR1 SGHDT, CDR2 YYEEEE. V was shortened by 8 bases and J by 5 bases, with 4 bases between the two germline ends. CDR3 in amino acids: CASEETQYF. Here the CDR3 DNA reads TGTGCCAGTGAGGAGACCCAGTACTTC. The variable domain in full, with the rest retrieved from reference TRBV5-6 and TRBJ2-5, is DAGVTQSPTHLIKTRGQQVTLRCSPKSGHDTVSWYQQALGQGPQFIFQYYEEEERQRGNFPDRFSGHQFPNYSSELNVNALLLGDSALYLCASEETQYFGPGTRLLVL.

The chain couples TRBV30 to TRBJ1-2; no clear D. Trimming took 4 bases from V and 5 from J, leaving 20 bases between them. Germline-derived CDR1 and CDR2 are GTSNPN and SVGIG (reference sequence). The CDR3 contains 15 residues. CDR3 sequence (DNA): TGTGCCTGGATTAGATTGGGAGTCAGCCCTTATGGCTACACCTTC. As protein: CAWIRLGVSPYGYTF. The whole variable domain, remainder taken from reference TRBV30 and TRBJ1-2, is SQTIHQWPATLVQPVGSPLSLECTVEGTSNPNLYWYRQAAGRGLQLLFYSVGIGQISSEVPQNLSASRPQDRQFILSSKKLLLSDSGFYLCAWIRLGVSPYGYTFGSGTRLTVV.

V and J are TRBV30 and TRBJ1-1, with 9 nucleotides matching TRBD1. The CDR3 has 19 residues. The germline V gene has CDR1 GTSNPN and CDR2 SVGIG (reference sequence). Losses at the gene ends were 0 bases for V and 0 bases for J; bases not matched to a gene: 14. For the CDR3, the DNA is TGTGCCTGGAGTGTACTCCCCCTCCGGGACAGGGATCTGAACACTGAAGCTTTCTTT. It is translated as CAWSVLPLRDRDLNTEAFF. Full variable domain (rest looked up from reference TRBV30 and TRBJ1-1): SQTIHQWPATLVQPVGSPLSLECTVEGTSNPNLYWYRQAAGRGLQLLFYSVGIGQISSEVPQNLSASRPQDRQFILSSKKLLLSDSGFYLCAWSVLPLRDRDLNTEAFFGQGTRLTVV.

DNA for the CDR3: TGCGCCAGCAGCCCCACTCCACACAGGAATAACTATGGCTACACCTTC. Translating it yields CASSPTPHRNNYGYTF. The chain employs TRBV4-3 and TRBJ1-2, with D possibly being TRBD1 (5 bases). Germline assignment: CDR1 LGHNA and CDR2 YSLEER. The CDR3 runs to 16 residues. Trimming stripped 4 bases from V and 1 base from J, with 16 bases between.

The V call is TRBV7-6, the J call TRBJ2-1; D is perhaps TRBD1 (5 bases). There are 16 residues in the CDR3. Germline-derived CDR1 and CDR2 are SGHVS and FNYEAQ. Trimming removed 7 bases from V and 0 bases from J, with 16 bases in between. The CDR3 bases are TGTGCCAGCACCTACAGGCCACAGAGCTCCTACAATGAGCAGTTCTTC. This translates into CASTYRPQSSYNEQFF.

The chain couples TRBV2 to TRBJ2-7; tentatively, D is TRBD1 (6 bases). There are 11 residues in the CDR3. V was shortened by 8 bases and J by 5 bases, with 10 bases between the two germline ends. Per the germline V gene, CDR1 is SNHLY and CDR2 is FYNNEI. The CDR3 is CASCRTDEQYF. Written as DNA, the CDR3 is TGTGCCAGCTGTAGGACAGACGAGCAGTACTTC.

In this sample, this clone turned up once. V gene TRBV6-5 combines with J gene TRBJ2-1; tentatively, D is TRBD2 (5 bases). The CDR3 spans 14 residues. Germline values: CDR1 MNHEY, CDR2 SVGAGI. Trimming removed 6 bases from V and 3 bases from J, with 12 bases in between. CDR3 sequence reads: CASRITRIYNEQFF. DNA of the CDR3: TGTGCCAGCAGGATCACTAGGATCTACAATGAGCAGTTCTTC.

J is TRBJ2-3 and V is TRBV2, with D perhaps matching TRBD1 (6 bases). The CDR3 is 15 residues long. Germline V CDR1 and CDR2: SNHLY, FYNNEI. V lost 4 bases, J lost 8 bases, and 19 bases lay in between. This CDR3 reads CASSAVGQGSGTQYF. In nucleotides, the CDR3 is TGTGCCAGCAGTGCGGTGGGGCAGGGGTCAGGTACGCAGTATTTT.

Only one count was recorded for this clone. This rearrangement joins TRBV6-5 to TRBJ1-3, with D hard to call. Germline lookup yields CDR1 MNHEY and CDR2 SVGAGI. Trimming cost V 6 bases and J 0 bases, with 9 bases left between them. The CDR3 consists of 14 residues. This CDR3 is CASRFRYSGNTIYF. The CDR3 region has the DNA TGTGCCAGCAGATTTCGGTACTCTGGAAACACCATATATTTT.

The chain links TRBV27 to TRBJ2-1; D is undetermined. Germline V lookup: CDR1 MNHEY, CDR2 SMNVEV (reference sequence). The V and J ends lost 5 bases and 13 bases respectively, with 18 bases between them. This CDR3 has 13 residues. For the CDR3, the DNA is TGTGCCAGCAGTCCTGCTGGAGAGCGCCGCCAGTTCTTC. Translation: CASSPAGERRQFF.

V gene TRBV30 combines with J gene TRBJ2-1; D gene ambiguous. The germline V gene encodes CDR1 GTSNPN and CDR2 SVGIG (reference sequence). This CDR3 comprises 12 residues. The V gene lost 2 bases and the J gene lost 4 bases, with 6 bases spanning the gap. The CDR3 coding sequence is TGTGCCTGGAGTAATTCGTACAATGAGCAGTTCTTC. It yields the protein CAWSNSYNEQFF.

V and J are TRBV29-1 and TRBJ2-7, with TRBD2 matching over 8 bases. The germline V gene encodes CDR1 SQVTM and CDR2 ANQGSEA. With V trimmed by 6 bases and J by 2 bases, 12 bases remained unmatched. The CDR3 has 15 amino acids. In nucleotides, the CDR3 is TGCAGCGTCGCTACTACGGGGGGGCTTACCTACGAGCAGTACTTC. Its protein is CSVATTGGLTYEQYF.

This clone appeared a single time. The chain carries TRBV2 and TRBJ1-4; no clear D. The CDR3 has 13 amino acids. CDR1 and CDR2 (germline): SNHLY, FYNNEI. V gave up 7 bases and J gave up 4 bases, with 10 bases separating them. The CDR3 protein is CASILEVNEKLFF. The CDR3 bases are TGTGCCAGCATCTTAGAGGTTAATGAAAAACTGTTTTTT.

The chain employs TRBV7-8 and TRBJ1-1; weak D call: TRBD1 (5 bases). This CDR3 spans 15 amino acids. Looked up from germline, CDR1 is SGHVS and CDR2 is FQNEAQ. Trimming stripped 1 base from V and 7 bases from J, with 16 bases between. CDR3 protein: CASSLVPHGGGEAFF. The CDR3 DNA reads as TGTGCCAGCAGCTTAGTACCCCACGGCGGGGGTGAAGCTTTCTTT.

The genes are TRBV9 and TRBJ2-1, with 10 bases matching TRBD1. Germline V gene data show CDR1 as SGDLS and CDR2 as YYNGEE. This CDR3 spans 16 amino acids. With 2 bases clipped from V and 2 bases from J, the junction kept 4 bases outside the gene matches. CDR3: CASSVTGTGAYNEQFF. The CDR3 DNA reads as TGTGCCAGCAGCGTGACCGGGACAGGGGCCTACAATGAGCAGTTCTTC.

The V call is TRBV11-1, the J call TRBJ2-1, with 12 bases fitting TRBD2. The CDR3 length is 15 residues. The V segment lost 5 bases and the J segment 4 bases; nucleotides outside the gene matches: 3. The V gene's germline CDR1 is SGHAT and CDR2 FQDESV (reference sequence). CDR3 in amino acids: CASSALAGGYNEQFF. The CDR3 DNA sequence: TGTGCCAGCAGCGCCCTAGCGGGAGGGTACAATGAGCAGTTCTTC.